The 9 T cell receptor beta chains in this list originate from one sample, sequenced in a study of OX40 agonist ivuxolimab in advanced cancers. Sequencing was performed with immunoSEQ multiplex PCR; in TCRdb, only in-frame clones are kept and a portion is missing. The profile shows about 58,000 clones, roughly four fifths of them singletons. The specimen comprised CD4+ or CD8+ T cells sorted from blood, sampled in a trial of the OX40 agonist ivuxolimab. These receptors were taken from an adult with an advanced solid tumor such as melanoma, head and neck, liver or kidney cancer.

This chain uses TRBV9 with TRBJ2-3; D might be TRBD2 (6 bases). V was pared by 0 bases and J by 7 bases, with 15 bases between. CDR3 size: 15 residues. Germline CDR1 is SGDLS and CDR2 is YYNGEE. The CDR3, as DNA: TGTGCCAGCAGCGTAGCGGACGGGAGACTTAATACGCAGTATTTT. Amino acids: CASSVADGRLNTQYF.

The V call is TRBV29-1, the J call TRBJ2-7; possibly TRBD1 for D (6 bases). This CDR3 has 17 residues. V dropped 7 bases and J dropped 0 bases, with 25 bases sitting between them. CDR1 and CDR2 (germline): SQVTM, ANQGSEA. The CDR3 DNA reads TGCAGCGCCCCGGGCAGGGGTCGCGACGAAAGCTCCTACGAGCAGTACTTC. It yields the protein CSAPGRGRDESSYEQYF.

The gene calls are TRBV29-1 and TRBJ2-3; 7 nucleotides agree with TRBD2. The V gene end was trimmed by 5 bases and the J gene end by 1 base; junction bases not matched to a gene: 3. CDR1 and CDR2 from the germline V gene are SQVTM and ANQGSEA. The CDR3 totals 13 residues. The CDR3, as DNA: TGCAGCGTTAGGGGAGGGGGCACAGATACGCAGTATTTT. It translates to CSVRGGGTDTQYF.

The chain employs TRBV7-9 and TRBJ2-2; D gene unclear. CDR1 is SEHNR and CDR2 is FQNEAQ in the germline V gene (reference sequence). V lost 6 bases and J 6 bases, leaving 5 bases between the germline ends. The length of the CDR3 is 11 residues. Here the CDR3 reads CASRGAGELFF. The CDR3, as DNA: TGTGCCAGCAGGGGTGCCGGGGAGCTGTTTTTT.

This chain connects TRBV5-4 to TRBJ2-7; TRBD1 aligns across 11 bases. Germline CDR1 and CDR2: SGHNT and YYREEE (reference sequence). With 7 bases clipped from V and 5 bases from J, the junction kept 5 bases outside the gene matches. CDR3 size: 13 residues. The CDR3 bases are TGTGCCAGCCAAGGACAGGGGGCCCACGAGCAGTACTTC. Protein sequence: CASQGQGAHEQYF.

V and J are TRBV19 and TRBJ2-7, with a tentative D call TRBD1 (5 bases). The V gene lost 5 bases and the J gene lost 0 bases, with 11 bases spanning the gap. The germline gives CDR1 LNHDA, CDR2 SQIVND (reference sequence). The CDR3 is made up of 14 amino acids. CDR3 nucleotides: TGTGCCAGTAGTGCGAGGACACTCTCCTACGAGCAGTACTTC. Protein: CASSARTLSYEQYF.

The V call is TRBV6-1, the J call TRBJ2-7; D uncertain. CDR1 and CDR2 from the germline V gene are MNHNS and SASEGT. The CDR3 covers 11 residues. The V and J ends lost 4 bases and 2 bases respectively, with 3 bases between them. The CDR3, as DNA: TGTGCCAGCAGTGCGACCTACGAGCAGTACTTC. This translates into CASSATYEQYF.

V is TRBV7-2 and J is TRBJ1-1; D is ambiguous. Germline values: CDR1 SGHTA, CDR2 FQGNSA. This CDR3 is built from 14 residues. V was cut by 4 bases and J by 1 base, with 10 bases left in between. The CDR3 is CASSYYAGNTEAFF. The CDR3, as DNA: TGTGCCAGCAGCTATTACGCAGGGAACACTGAAGCTTTCTTT.

The gene calls are TRBV7-2 and TRBJ2-3; D is perhaps TRBD1 (6 bases). CDR3 length: 15 residues. The germline V and J ends were trimmed by 5 bases and 2 bases, with 14 bases remaining between them. Germline V gene sequence: CDR1 SGHTA, CDR2 FQGNSA. The chain's CDR3 is CASSPTGQDTDTQYF. As DNA, the CDR3 is TGTGCCAGCAGCCCGACAGGCCAAGACACAGATACGCAGTATTTT.